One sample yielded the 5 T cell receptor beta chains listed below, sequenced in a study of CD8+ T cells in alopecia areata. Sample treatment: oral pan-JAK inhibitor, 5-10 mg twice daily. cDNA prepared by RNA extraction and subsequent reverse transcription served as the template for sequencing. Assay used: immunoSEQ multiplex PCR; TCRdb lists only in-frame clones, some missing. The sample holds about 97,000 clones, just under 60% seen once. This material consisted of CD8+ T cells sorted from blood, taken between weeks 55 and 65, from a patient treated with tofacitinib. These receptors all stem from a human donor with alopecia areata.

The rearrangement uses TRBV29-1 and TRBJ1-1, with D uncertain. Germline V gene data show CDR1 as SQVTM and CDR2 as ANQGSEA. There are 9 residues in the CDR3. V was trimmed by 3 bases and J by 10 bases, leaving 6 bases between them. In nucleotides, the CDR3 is TGCAGCGTTGAGGGAGGAGCTTTCTTT. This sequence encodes CSVEGGAFF.

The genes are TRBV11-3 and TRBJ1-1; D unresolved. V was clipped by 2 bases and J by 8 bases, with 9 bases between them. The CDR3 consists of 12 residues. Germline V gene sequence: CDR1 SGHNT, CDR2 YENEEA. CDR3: CASSLRAREAFF. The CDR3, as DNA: TGTGCCAGCAGCTTAAGGGCCCGAGAAGCTTTCTTT. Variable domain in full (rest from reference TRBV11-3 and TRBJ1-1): EAGVVQSPRYKIIEKKQPVAFWCNPISGHNTLYWYLQNLGQGPELLIRYENEEAVDDSQLPKDRFSAERLKGVDSTLKIQPAELGDSAVYLCASSLRAREAFFGQGTRLTVV.

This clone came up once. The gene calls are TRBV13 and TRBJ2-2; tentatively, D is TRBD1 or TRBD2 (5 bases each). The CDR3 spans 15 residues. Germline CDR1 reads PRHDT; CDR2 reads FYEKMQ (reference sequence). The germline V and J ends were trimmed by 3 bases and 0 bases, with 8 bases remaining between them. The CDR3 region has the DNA TGTGCCAGCAGCTTGGGACGCCCGAACACCGGGGAGCTGTTTTTT. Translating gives CASSLGRPNTGELFF.

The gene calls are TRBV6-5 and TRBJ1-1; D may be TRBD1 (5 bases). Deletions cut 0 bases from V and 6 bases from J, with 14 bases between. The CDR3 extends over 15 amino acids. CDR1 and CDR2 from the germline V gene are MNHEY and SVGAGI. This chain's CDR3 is CASSYSRQGSPEAFF. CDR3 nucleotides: TGTGCCAGCAGTTACTCGAGGCAGGGTTCACCTGAAGCTTTCTTT.

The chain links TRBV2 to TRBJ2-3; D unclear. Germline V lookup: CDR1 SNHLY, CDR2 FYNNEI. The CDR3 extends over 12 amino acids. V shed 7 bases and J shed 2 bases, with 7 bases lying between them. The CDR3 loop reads CASTPSTDTQYF. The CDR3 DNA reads TGTGCCAGCACCCCCTCCACAGATACGCAGTATTTT.